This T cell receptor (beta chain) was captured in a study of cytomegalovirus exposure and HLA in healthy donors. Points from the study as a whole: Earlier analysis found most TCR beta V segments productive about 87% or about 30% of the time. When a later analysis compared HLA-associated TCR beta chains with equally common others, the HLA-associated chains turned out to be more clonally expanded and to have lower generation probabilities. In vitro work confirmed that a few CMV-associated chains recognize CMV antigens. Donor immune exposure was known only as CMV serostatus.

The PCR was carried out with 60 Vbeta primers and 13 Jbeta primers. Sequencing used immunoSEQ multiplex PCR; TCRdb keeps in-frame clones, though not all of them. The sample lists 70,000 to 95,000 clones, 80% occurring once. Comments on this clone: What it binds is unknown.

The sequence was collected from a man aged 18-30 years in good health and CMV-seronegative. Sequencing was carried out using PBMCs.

CDR3 nucleotides: TGTGCCAGCAGGGGAGAGACCCTGAAGTTCTTC. It is translated as CASRGETLKFF. The chain uses TRBV2 and TRBJ2-1; D may be TRBD2 (5 bases). Germline CDR1 is SNHLY and CDR2 is FYNNEI. V lost 6 bases to trimming and J lost 14 bases, with 14 bases between them. The length of the CDR3 is 11 residues.